Below are 13 T cell receptor beta chains sequenced from a single sample in a study of neurological immune-mediated disorders. Via MiXCR, TCRdb re-called the 5' RACE reads, giving one row per CDR3 protein. This sample has more than 40,000 distinct CDR3 sequences, with roughly 3% found just once. The sequencing sample was made of PBMCs. Every receptor here comes from a woman aged 45 to 65 with multiple sclerosis.

This clonotype was detected many times. The chain has TRBV18 and TRBJ1-1, with D perhaps TRBD1 (5 bases). V was cut by 2 bases and J by 8 bases, with 12 bases left in between. Germline lookup yields CDR1 KGHSH and CDR2 LQKENI. The CDR3 sequence is 13 residues long. As DNA, the CDR3 is TGTGCCAGCTCACCAAAGGGGTCATCCGAAGCTTTCTTT. As protein: CASSPKGSSEAFF.

This clonotype was recorded many times. The CDR3 loop reads CASSLKGGIGEKLFF. The CDR3, as DNA: TGCGCCAGCAGCTTGAAGGGAGGGATTGGGGAAAAACTGTTTTTT. The J gene is TRBJ1-4, the V gene TRBV5-1; D ambiguous. V was shortened by 1 base and J by 8 bases, with 15 bases between the two germline ends. The CDR3 covers 15 residues. Germline lookup yields CDR1 SGHRS and CDR2 YFSETQ. The full variable domain, in which reference TRBV5-1 and TRBJ1-4 provide the parts outside the CDR3, is KAGVTQTPRYLIKTRGQQVTLSCSPISGHRSVSWYQQTPGQGLQFLFEYFSETQRNKGNFPGRFSGRQFSNSRSEMNVSTLELGDSALYLCASSLKGGIGEKLFFGSGTQLSVL.

This clonotype was picked up many times. The chain links TRBV5-1 to TRBJ2-7; maybe TRBD2 (5 bases). Germline loops: CDR1 SGHRS, CDR2 YFSETQ. V lost 5 bases, J lost 6 bases, and 15 bases lay in between. The CDR3 loop spans 13 amino acids. The CDR3 region is CASSPGTGVEQYF. The CDR3 DNA reads as TGCGCCAGCAGTCCTGGAACCGGGGTCGAGCAGTACTTC.

This clonotype has a count of ten or more. V usage is TRBV20-1 and J usage is TRBJ2-3, with 13 bases matching TRBD2. Germline lookup yields CDR1 DFQATT and CDR2 SNEGSKA (reference sequence). The CDR3 loop spans 17 amino acids. The V and J ends lost 6 bases and 2 bases, in that order; junction bases with no gene match: 11. The CDR3 loop is CSAPGGLAGEFTDTQYF. CDR3 nucleotides: TGCAGTGCCCCGGGTGGACTAGCGGGGGAGTTCACAGATACGCAGTATTTT.

The sample holds many counts of this clonotype. The V gene is TRBV20-1, the J gene TRBJ2-3, with no clear D. Germline CDR1 reads DFQATT; CDR2 reads SNEGSKA (reference sequence). The V gene lost 2 bases and the J gene lost 2 bases, with 5 bases spanning the gap. This CDR3 region has 12 residues. The CDR3 region is CSARKATDTQYF. DNA for the CDR3: TGCAGTGCTAGAAAGGCCACAGATACGCAGTATTTT.

This clonotype was found many times. The V gene is TRBV7-8, the J gene TRBJ2-1; 9 nucleotides agree with TRBD2. This CDR3 comprises 15 residues. Germline V lookup: CDR1 SGHVS, CDR2 FQNEAQ. With 5 bases clipped from V and 9 bases from J, the junction kept 11 bases outside the gene matches. CDR3 protein: CASSPQGLAFGEQFF. CDR3 sequence (DNA): TGTGCCAGCAGCCCGCAAGGACTAGCGTTTGGTGAGCAGTTCTTC.

This clonotype was detected ten times or more. This rearrangement joins TRBV18 to TRBJ1-5; unclear D gene. The CDR3 length is 13 residues. V was pared by 2 bases and J by 3 bases, with 5 bases between. Germline V lookup: CDR1 KGHSH, CDR2 LQKENI. DNA for the CDR3: TGTGCCAGCTCACCAGGGTCCAATCAGCCCCAGCATTTT. Translation gives CASSPGSNQPQHF.

This clonotype was seen many times. The DNA of the CDR3 is TGTGCCAGCAGCTTAGTGGGGGGTAATCAGCCCCAGCATTTT. Amino acids: CASSLVGGNQPQHF. V usage is TRBV7-2 and J usage is TRBJ1-5, with D maybe TRBD1 (5 bases). The CDR3 runs 14 residues. Germline values: CDR1 SGHTA, CDR2 FQGNSA. Trimming pared 1 base from V and 4 bases from J, leaving 8 bases between.

The table lists this clonotype with many counts. The chain employs TRBV20-1 and TRBJ1-1; 9 positions match TRBD1. V lost 3 bases, J lost 0 bases, and 5 bases stayed unmatched. Germline lookup yields CDR1 DFQATT and CDR2 SNEGSKA (reference sequence). The CDR3 is 15 residues long. The chain's CDR3 is CSASDRGRMNTEAFF. The CDR3, as DNA: TGCAGTGCTAGTGACAGGGGGAGGATGAACACTGAAGCTTTCTTT.

Many counts were recorded for this clonotype. The V and J genes are TRBV5-1 and TRBJ2-2; perhaps TRBD2 as D (5 bases). The length of the CDR3 is 17 residues. Germline V gives CDR1 SGHRS, CDR2 YFSETQ. Trimming removed 0 bases from V and 1 base from J, with 13 bases in between. CDR3 residues: CASSLARELGNTGELFF. The CDR3, as DNA: TGCGCCAGCAGCTTGGCGAGGGAACTTGGGAACACCGGGGAGCTGTTTTTT.

In its sample, this clonotype was seen many times. The gene calls are TRBV5-1 and TRBJ2-1; no reliable D call. Germline CDR1 is SGHRS and CDR2 is YFSETQ. Trimming stripped 1 base from V and 0 bases from J, with 8 bases between. There are 15 residues in the CDR3. The CDR3 here is CASSLFTGSYNEQFF. CDR3 in DNA: TGCGCCAGCAGCTTGTTTACGGGCTCCTACAATGAGCAGTTCTTC.

Many counts were recorded for this clonotype. An end of the junction differs from the germline gene, which may be a read error. This chain connects TRBV7-7 to TRBJ2-2; tentatively, D is TRBD1 (6 bases). Looked up from germline, CDR1 is SSHAT and CDR2 is FNYEAQ (reference sequence). The CDR3 runs 18 residues. The CDR3 DNA is TGTGCTAGCAGCTTATTGCCGACAGGCGAGCTCAACACCGGGGAGCTGTTTTTT. This translates into CASSLLPTGELNTGELFF.

This clonotype has a count of ten or more. The rearrangement joins TRBV10-3 to TRBJ2-3; 12 nucleotides match TRBD2. The CDR3 is 16 amino acids. Germline CDR1 and CDR2: ENHRY and SYGVKD. V trimming: 2 bases; J trimming: 0 bases; junction bases outside the gene matches: 0. The CDR3 region has the DNA TGTGCCATCAGTGAGGGACTAGCGGGGAGCACAGATACGCAGTATTTT. Translated: CAISEGLAGSTDTQYF.